These T cell receptor beta chains were read from a single sample in a study of identical twins. TCRdb itself ran the 5' RACE reads through MiXCR, one entry per CDR3 protein. The sample records around 470,000 distinct CDR3 sequences, 12% to 15% being singletons. These data also formed part of another study, on yellow fever vaccine responses in identical twins.

Sequencing used CD4+ T cells sorted from blood. These receptors were collected from a woman under 30 in good health. Both conserved end residues are part of each CDR3. Each record gives: J gene, CDR3 length, D gene, V gene, clone size, CDR3 protein, CDR3 DNA. D genes are given only for firm matches. The listing skips clone size in some rows; elsewhere it reads once, few, many or a size class.

j_gene: TRBJ2-3
len: 14
d_gene: TRBD1
v_gene: TRBV29-1
abundance: .
CDR3aa: CSVITGQSPDTQYF
CDR3nt: TGCAGCGTCATTACGGGACAGTCCCCAGATACGCAGTATTTT

j_gene: TRBJ2-2
len: 14
d_gene: .
v_gene: TRBV7-2
abundance: .
CDR3aa: CASSLGPLVGELFF
CDR3nt: TGTGCCAGCAGCTTAGGCCCGTTGGTCGGGGAGCTGTTTTTT

j_gene: TRBJ2-2
len: 20
d_gene: .
v_gene: TRBV12-3/TRBV12-4
abundance: .
CDR3aa: CASSLAVGGRQPSNTGELFF
CDR3nt: TGTGCCAGCAGTTTGGCCGTGGGGGGACGGCAGCCTTCGAACACCGGGGAGCTGTTTTTT

j_gene: TRBJ2-7
len: 15
d_gene: TRBD1
v_gene: TRBV11-2
abundance: .
CDR3aa: CASSLDGSGGYEQYF
CDR3nt: TGTGCCAGCAGCTTAGATGGTTCAGGGGGCTACGAGCAGTACTTC

j_gene: TRBJ2-7
len: 15
d_gene: .
v_gene: TRBV6-5
abundance: .
CDR3aa: CASSYSADGIYEQYF
CDR3nt: TGTGCCAGCAGTTACTCTGCCGACGGAATCTACGAGCAGTACTTC

j_gene: TRBJ2-7
len: 15
d_gene: .
v_gene: TRBV9
abundance: .
CDR3aa: CASSPLSGGSYEQYF
CDR3nt: TGTGCCAGCAGCCCCCTCAGTGGGGGCTCCTACGAGCAGTACTTC

j_gene: TRBJ1-6
len: 15
d_gene: .
v_gene: TRBV21-1
abundance: .
CDR3aa: CASSKHRVLNSPLHF
CDR3nt: TGTGCCAGCAGCAAGCACAGGGTTCTGAATTCACCCCTCCACTTT

j_gene: TRBJ2-3
len: 14
d_gene: TRBD2
v_gene: TRBV20-1
abundance: .
CDR3aa: CSASVGLAINTQYF
CDR3nt: TGCAGTGCTAGTGTTGGACTAGCGATAAATACGCAGTATTTT

j_gene: TRBJ2-1
len: 15
d_gene: TRBD2
v_gene: TRBV6-1
abundance: many
CDR3aa: CASSRGLAGANEQFF
CDR3nt: TGTGCCAGCAGCCGGGGACTAGCGGGAGCTAATGAGCAGTTCTTC

j_gene: TRBJ2-1
len: 16
d_gene: .
v_gene: TRBV6-2/TRBV6-3
abundance: .
CDR3aa: CASSPGRTTFYNEQFF
CDR3nt: TGTGCCAGCAGCCCCGGGAGAACCACCTTTTACAATGAGCAGTTCTTC

j_gene: TRBJ2-1
len: 16
d_gene: TRBD1
v_gene: TRBV3-1
abundance: .
CDR3aa: CASSQGSRTGGNEQFF
CDR3nt: TGTGCCAGCAGCCAAGGTTCCCGGACAGGGGGCAATGAGCAGTTCTTC

j_gene: TRBJ1-2
len: 15
d_gene: .
v_gene: TRBV7-8
abundance: few
CDR3aa: CASSLDLGGSYGYTF
CDR3nt: TGTGCCAGCAGCTTAGATCTAGGGGGGAGCTATGGCTACACCTTC

j_gene: TRBJ2-2
len: 15
d_gene: .
v_gene: TRBV5-1
abundance: many
CDR3aa: CASRLHLANTGELFF
CDR3nt: TGCGCCAGCAGGCTTCACTTGGCTAACACCGGGGAGCTGTTTTTT

j_gene: TRBJ2-7
len: 17
d_gene: TRBD2
v_gene: TRBV6-5
abundance: few
CDR3aa: CASSYSAGAGGPYEQYF
CDR3nt: TGTGCCAGCAGTTACTCTGCGGGAGCGGGAGGGCCCTACGAGCAGTACTTC

j_gene: TRBJ2-7
len: 18
d_gene: TRBD2
v_gene: TRBV27
abundance: few
CDR3aa: CASSSISGTSGGTYEQYF
CDR3nt: TGTGCCAGCAGTTCAATCTCCGGGACTAGCGGGGGAACCTACGAGCAGTACTTC

j_gene: TRBJ2-3
len: 15
d_gene: .
v_gene: TRBV15
abundance: few
CDR3aa: CATSREGGTGNTQYF
CDR3nt: TGTGCCACCAGCAGAGAAGGCGGGACGGGAAATACGCAGTATTTT

j_gene: TRBJ2-7
len: 15
d_gene: .
v_gene: TRBV3-1
abundance: .
CDR3aa: CASSQDPIGAYEQYF
CDR3nt: TGTGCCAGCAGCCAGGACCCGATCGGAGCCTACGAGCAGTACTTC

j_gene: TRBJ2-7
len: 18
d_gene: TRBD1
v_gene: TRBV5-5
abundance: many
CDR3aa: CASSSTLGWGQGSYEQYF
CDR3nt: TGTGCCAGCAGCTCCACCCTTGGGTGGGGACAGGGTTCCTACGAGCAGTACTTC

j_gene: TRBJ2-7
len: 15
d_gene: TRBD1
v_gene: TRBV30
abundance: .
CDR3aa: CAWNTGTGGAYEQYF
CDR3nt: TGTGCCTGGAATACCGGGACAGGGGGCGCCTACGAGCAGTACTTC

j_gene: TRBJ2-2
len: 16
d_gene: .
v_gene: TRBV4-3
abundance: .
CDR3aa: CASSLSNYRTTGELFF
CDR3nt: TGCGCCAGCAGCCTCTCCAACTATAGAACCACCGGGGAGCTGTTTTTT

j_gene: TRBJ2-7
len: 14
d_gene: TRBD2
v_gene: TRBV20-1
abundance: few
CDR3aa: CSARDAGGPGEQYF
CDR3nt: TGCAGTGCTAGAGATGCGGGAGGGCCCGGAGAGCAGTACTTC

j_gene: TRBJ2-3
len: 17
d_gene: TRBD1
v_gene: TRBV7-2
abundance: few
CDR3aa: CASSHLVRTGGLDTQYF
CDR3nt: TGTGCCAGCAGTCACCTGGTCCGGACAGGGGGACTAGATACGCAGTATTTT

j_gene: TRBJ2-6
len: 16
d_gene: .
v_gene: TRBV2
abundance: .
CDR3aa: CASSGERRGWANVLTF
CDR3nt: TGTGCCAGCAGTGGAGAAAGACGTGGCTGGGCCAACGTCCTGACTTTC

j_gene: TRBJ1-1
len: 14
d_gene: .
v_gene: TRBV12-3/TRBV12-4
abundance: few
CDR3aa: CASSPRGQGTEAFF
CDR3nt: TGTGCCAGCTCCCCCCGGGGGCAAGGAACTGAAGCTTTCTTT

j_gene: TRBJ2-7
len: 16
d_gene: TRBD1
v_gene: TRBV5-1
abundance: few
CDR3aa: CASSLDPAGGSDEQYF
CDR3nt: TGCGCCAGCAGCTTGGATCCCGCAGGGGGATCCGACGAGCAGTACTTC

j_gene: TRBJ2-3
len: 12
d_gene: .
v_gene: TRBV29-1
abundance: few
CDR3aa: CSVQEGGGTQYF
CDR3nt: TGCAGCGTTCAGGAAGGGGGAGGGACGCAGTATTTT

j_gene: TRBJ2-1
len: 14
d_gene: TRBD2
v_gene: TRBV20-1
abundance: many
CDR3aa: CSAPRLAGRDEQFF
CDR3nt: TGCAGTGCTCCTAGACTAGCGGGACGGGATGAGCAGTTCTTC

j_gene: TRBJ1-5
len: 12
d_gene: .
v_gene: TRBV29-1
abundance: many
CDR3aa: CSVRTDNQPQHF
CDR3nt: TGCAGCGTCAGGACAGACAATCAGCCCCAGCATTTT

j_gene: TRBJ2-3
len: 15
d_gene: .
v_gene: TRBV12-3/TRBV12-4
abundance: few
CDR3aa: CASGGNPRVSDTQYF
CDR3nt: TGTGCCAGCGGCGGAAACCCAAGGGTGTCAGATACGCAGTATTTT

j_gene: TRBJ2-3
len: 15
d_gene: TRBD2
v_gene: TRBV19
abundance: .
CDR3aa: CASSSLAGGLNTQYF
CDR3nt: TGTGCCAGTAGTAGCCTAGCGGGGGGCCTTAATACGCAGTATTTT

j_gene: TRBJ2-1
len: 16
d_gene: TRBD2
v_gene: TRBV3-1
abundance: few
CDR3aa: CASSLRTSGGRGEQFF
CDR3nt: TGTGCCAGCAGCCTCAGGACTAGCGGGGGCCGAGGTGAGCAGTTCTTC

j_gene: TRBJ1-2
len: 15
d_gene: .
v_gene: TRBV6-5
abundance: many
CDR3aa: CASSYTSGRVRGYTF
CDR3nt: TGTGCCAGCAGTTACACGTCAGGGAGGGTGAGGGGCTACACCTTC

j_gene: TRBJ2-3
len: 13
d_gene: .
v_gene: TRBV29-1
abundance: few
CDR3aa: CSVQGTSTDTQYF
CDR3nt: TGCAGCGTACAGGGGACTAGCACAGATACGCAGTATTTT

j_gene: TRBJ2-3
len: 16
d_gene: .
v_gene: TRBV6-1
abundance: many
CDR3aa: CASSPYGGTFTDTQYF
CDR3nt: TGTGCCAGCAGTCCGTATGGCGGGACGTTCACAGATACGCAGTATTTT

j_gene: TRBJ2-1
len: 15
d_gene: TRBD1
v_gene: TRBV12-3/TRBV12-4
abundance: .
CDR3aa: CASSLDRALHNEQFF
CDR3nt: TGTGCCAGCAGTCTTGACAGGGCTTTACACAATGAGCAGTTCTTC

j_gene: TRBJ2-1
len: 15
d_gene: TRBD2
v_gene: TRBV11-2
abundance: few
CDR3aa: CASSISGGSYNGQFF
CDR3nt: TGTGCCAGCAGCATTAGCGGGGGGTCCTACAATGGGCAGTTCTTC

j_gene: TRBJ1-2
len: 14
d_gene: .
v_gene: TRBV12-5
abundance: .
CDR3aa: CASGPGTADYGYTF
CDR3nt: TGTGCTAGTGGACCGGGCACGGCTGATTATGGCTACACCTTC

j_gene: TRBJ2-3
len: 14
d_gene: .
v_gene: TRBV5-1
abundance: many
CDR3aa: CASSLRGSVDTQYF
CDR3nt: TGCGCCAGCAGCTTACGAGGGTCCGTGGATACGCAGTATTTT

j_gene: TRBJ1-1
len: 15
d_gene: TRBD1
v_gene: TRBV6-1
abundance: .
CDR3aa: CASQTTGGVGIEAFF
CDR3nt: TGTGCCAGCCAAACAACAGGGGGCGTTGGTATTGAAGCTTTCTTT

j_gene: TRBJ2-5
len: 18
d_gene: .
v_gene: TRBV5-5
abundance: few
CDR3aa: CASSLAYWTSKAQETQYF
CDR3nt: TGTGCCAGCAGCTTGGCCTACTGGACATCAAAGGCCCAAGAGACCCAGTACTTC

j_gene: TRBJ2-2
len: 15
d_gene: .
v_gene: TRBV5-1
abundance: .
CDR3aa: CASSLDTGDTGELFF
CDR3nt: TGCGCCAGCAGCTTGGATACAGGCGACACCGGGGAGCTGTTTTTT

j_gene: TRBJ2-1
len: 16
d_gene: TRBD2
v_gene: TRBV6-1
abundance: few
CDR3aa: CASTPIGRETQNEQFF
CDR3nt: TGTGCCAGCACCCCAATTGGGCGGGAGACACAGAATGAGCAGTTCTTC

j_gene: TRBJ2-7
len: 14
d_gene: .
v_gene: TRBV20-1
abundance: few
CDR3aa: CSARVGGSSYEQYF
CDR3nt: TGCAGTGCTCGAGTGGGGGGATCCTCCTACGAGCAGTACTTC

j_gene: TRBJ2-7
len: 16
d_gene: .
v_gene: TRBV5-1
abundance: few
CDR3aa: CASRGGGYDLSYEQYF
CDR3nt: TGCGCCAGCAGAGGAGGGGGGTATGACCTCTCCTACGAGCAGTACTTC

j_gene: TRBJ2-3
len: 14
d_gene: .
v_gene: TRBV10-3
abundance: .
CDR3aa: CAISGDGSTDTQYF
CDR3nt: TGTGCCATTTCCGGCGACGGGAGCACAGATACGCAGTATTTT

j_gene: TRBJ1-1
len: 14
d_gene: .
v_gene: TRBV5-1
abundance: .
CDR3aa: CASSKTVAGTEAFF
CDR3nt: TGCGCCAGCAGCAAGACCGTGGCGGGGACTGAAGCTTTCTTT

j_gene: TRBJ2-4
len: 14
d_gene: .
v_gene: TRBV18
abundance: many
CDR3aa: CASSPRQALDIQYF
CDR3nt: TGTGCCAGCTCACCCCGACAGGCTTTGGACATTCAGTACTTC

j_gene: TRBJ2-1
len: 12
d_gene: .
v_gene: TRBV27
abundance: .
CDR3aa: CASNDRVGEQFF
CDR3nt: TGTGCCAGCAATGATAGGGTTGGTGAGCAGTTCTTC

j_gene: TRBJ2-3
len: 14
d_gene: TRBD2
v_gene: TRBV3-1
abundance: few
CDR3aa: CASSWGTRSDTQYF
CDR3nt: TGTGCCAGCAGCTGGGGGACTAGGTCAGATACGCAGTATTTT

j_gene: TRBJ2-5
len: 13
d_gene: TRBD2
v_gene: TRBV4-2
abundance: .
CDR3aa: CASSRRAGETQYF
CDR3nt: TGTGCCAGCAGCCGGCGAGCGGGGGAGACCCAGTACTTC

j_gene: TRBJ2-2
len: 15
d_gene: TRBD1
v_gene: TRBV5-6
abundance: .
CDR3aa: CASSPDRGLIGELFF
CDR3nt: TGTGCCAGCAGCCCAGACAGGGGGCTAATCGGGGAGCTGTTTTTT

j_gene: TRBJ2-2
len: 16
d_gene: .
v_gene: TRBV25-1
abundance: few
CDR3aa: CASSESASENTGELFF
CDR3nt: TGTGCCAGCAGTGAATCGGCTAGCGAGAACACCGGGGAGCTGTTTTTT